These T cell receptor beta chains were read from a single sample in a study of CD8+CD57+ T cells in acquired aplastic anemia. TCRdb fed the reads into MiXCR, producing one record per CDR3 protein. Of over 150,000 distinct CDR3 sequences in the sample, about 50% were seen once. The sequenced sample consisted of sorted CD4+, CD8+, or CD8+CD57+ T cells (not recorded which) from PBMCs. The origin of the receptors is a human donor with aplastic anemia. Each CDR3 is given with its conserved first and last residue. The size of a clone is reported for some rows only, either as once, few or many, or as a class for expanded clones.

v_call	clone_size	j_call	cdr3_aa
TRBV7-3	-	TRBJ2-1	CASSQRLAAYNEQFF
TRBV6-1	-	TRBJ1-1	CASSEPVPMNTEAFF
TRBV25-1	-	TRBJ1-1	CASSVSRGSTEAFF
TRBV19	few	TRBJ2-5	CATKELGETQYF
TRBV7-9	-	TRBJ2-7	CASSRGGLYEQYF
TRBV20-1	-	TRBJ1-2	CSARDRQGEAGYTF
TRBV6-2/TRBV6-3	few	TRBJ2-3	CASSYTTSGGPDTQYF
TRBV19	many	TRBJ2-5	CASKDKADYQETQYF
TRBV7-2	-	TRBJ1-6	CASSLVAGGNSPLHF
TRBV24-1	-	TRBJ1-2	CATSDGQTSYGYTF
TRBV11-1	-	TRBJ2-3	CASSLQGPGTDTQYF
TRBV7-9	many	TRBJ1-5	CASSQTGFNQPQHF
TRBV3-1	many	TRBJ2-5	CASSHPGREETQYF
TRBV7-6	many	TRBJ2-2	CASSPGRSFGELFF
TRBV12-3/TRBV12-4	many	TRBJ2-2	CASSFSVHANTGELFF
TRBV5-6	-	TRBJ1-1	CASSLGQRTGRNTEAFF
TRBV10-3	many	TRBJ1-2	CAISEQGYRGYTF
TRBV10-2	-	TRBJ2-5	CASSRLGGRDQETQYF